The 13 T cell receptor beta chains below all came from one sample that was sequenced in a study of blood T cells in healthy people across ages. Sample-barcoded 5' priming and a J-beta primer mix drove a second PCR of about 6 to 12 cycles. TCRdb re-called the 5' RACE reads through MiXCR, storing one row per CDR3 protein. The profile covers some 1.1 million distinct CDR3 sequences, with 35% to 45% appearing a single time and roughly 14% taken by the ten largest. Material for sequencing was blood. The source is a man between 18 and 35 years old in good health.

About this clonotype itself: Its ends do not fully match the called genes, so a read error is possible. The chain is built from TRBV13 and TRBJ2-3, with a possible D match to TRBD2 (5 bases). The CDR3 is made up of 15 amino acids. Germline-derived CDR1 and CDR2 are PRHDT and FYEKMQ (reference sequence). The CDR3 reads CASGLSPAAIDTQYF. Written as DNA, the CDR3 is TGTGCCAGCGGCTTATCGCCAGCGGCCATAGATACGCAGTATTTT.

CDR3 protein: CSVGARGSATDTQYF. The CDR3 region has the DNA TGCAGCGTGGGGGCAAGGGGCTCTGCCACAGATACGCAGTATTTT. The V and J genes are TRBV29-1 and TRBJ2-3; D may be TRBD1 (6 bases). Germline lookup yields CDR1 SQVTM and CDR2 ANQGSEA. With 6 bases removed from V and 2 bases from J, the gap between germline ends came to 18 bases. The CDR3 length is 15 residues.

A few counts support this clonotype. A junction end diverges from the germline sequence, so it may reflect a read error. V usage is TRBV12-3 or TRBV12-4 and J usage is TRBJ1-6; D perhaps matches TRBD1 (6 bases). This CDR3 is 15 amino acids long. CDR3 DNA sequence: TGTGCCAGCAGCGGGGGCAGGGGCCCGAATTCACCCCCCCACTTT. It specifies CASSGGRGPNSPPHF.

The gene calls are TRBV28 and TRBJ1-4; D is perhaps TRBD1 (5 bases). The V end lost 10 bases, the J end lost 3 bases, and 15 bases lay between the germline ends. The CDR3 contains 14 residues. CDR1 and CDR2 from the germline V gene are MDHEN and SYDVKM. The CDR3 protein is CAIGRGRANEKLFF. The CDR3 DNA reads as TGTGCCATCGGACGGGGGAGGGCTAATGAAAAACTGTTTTTT.

The chain has TRBV20-1 and TRBJ2-7; tentative D call: TRBD2 (5 bases). The germline gives CDR1 DFQATT, CDR2 SNEGSKA (reference sequence). The ends were cut back, 6 bases at V and 0 bases at J, with 21 bases in the middle. The CDR3 is made up of 16 amino acids. This CDR3 is CSARKRVVGYSYEQYF. The DNA of the CDR3 is TGCAGTGCACGGAAGAGGGTTGTGGGCTACTCCTACGAGCAGTACTTC.

The chain joins TRBV29-1 to TRBJ2-1; D is perhaps TRBD1 (6 bases). The DNA end favors TRBJ2-7, so the J call may be wrong. CDR3 length: 17 amino acids. The germline gives CDR1 SQVTM, CDR2 ANQGSEA. The CDR3 region is CSVEPVGGVRSYNEQYF. The DNA for the CDR3 is TGCAGCGTTGAACCCGTAGGGGGAGTGAGATCCTACAATGAGCAGTACTTC.

The chain has TRBV28 and TRBJ2-5; 11 bases align to TRBD1. Germline V gene sequence: CDR1 MDHEN, CDR2 SYDVKM. Germline trimming cut 5 bases from V and 4 bases from J; bases unmatched to any gene: 9. The CDR3 is 16 residues long. The CDR3 DNA is TGTGCCAGCAGTCTCGTGGTGGGACAGGGGGTAGAGACCCAGTACTTC. This gives the protein CASSLVVGQGVETQYF.

The chain has TRBV25-1 and TRBJ2-7, with no clear D. The DNA end is more similar to TRBJ2-5, so the J call may be wrong. CDR3 length equals 12 residues. Germline-derived CDR1 and CDR2 are MGHDK and SYGVNS. The CDR3 region has the DNA TGTGCCAGCAGTGGCCCTTGGGCGACCCAGTACTTC. This codes for CASSGPWATQYF.

This chain connects TRBV7-9 to TRBJ1-2, with a weak D call TRBD1 (6 bases). The CDR3 sequence is 14 residues long. Between the trimmed V and J ends, which lost 6 bases and 8 bases, there was a span of 19 bases. Germline assignment: CDR1 SEHNR and CDR2 FQNEAQ (reference sequence). The CDR3 sequence: CASRRGGQGHGYTF. CDR3 DNA sequence: TGTGCCAGCAGACGAGGGGGGCAGGGACACGGCTACACCTTC.

In its sample, this clonotype was seen a few times. The gene calls are TRBV20-1 and TRBJ1-2; D remains ambiguous. The V and J ends lost 1 base and 7 bases respectively, with 7 bases between them. Germline-derived CDR1 and CDR2 are DFQATT and SNEGSKA (reference sequence). The CDR3 has 11 amino acids. CDR3 coding DNA: TGCAGTGCTAGAGGAGGGTTTGGCTACACCTTC. Encoded protein: CSARGGFGYTF.

This chain uses TRBV20-1 with TRBJ2-4; TRBD2 matches 8 bases. Germline CDR1 DFQATT, CDR2 SNEGSKA (reference sequence). This CDR3 comprises 12 residues. V was clipped by 5 bases and J by 7 bases; unmatched bases: 4. CDR3 residues: CSAAGLGNIQYF. The CDR3 DNA reads as TGCAGTGCTGCGGGACTAGGCAACATTCAGTACTTC.

The table lists this clonotype with a few counts. The V and J genes are TRBV19 and TRBJ1-2, with 7 nucleotides matching TRBD1. Germline V gene sequence: CDR1 LNHDA, CDR2 SQIVND (reference sequence). The V gene end was trimmed by 6 bases and the J gene end by 4 bases; junction bases not matched to a gene: 11. This CDR3 contains 15 residues. Written as DNA, the CDR3 is TGTGCCAGTAGCAACATCGCGGGACAGAGCTATGGCTACACCTTC. This gives the protein CASSNIAGQSYGYTF.

This clonotype was picked up a small number of times. This chain uses TRBV7-9 with TRBJ1-4; 7 bases match TRBD1. The V and J ends lost 7 bases and 4 bases, in that order; junction bases with no gene match: 3. The CDR3 has 13 amino acids. Germline values: CDR1 SEHNR, CDR2 FQNEAQ (reference sequence). Here the CDR3 reads CASNTGDNEKLFF. The DNA of the CDR3 is TGTGCCAGCAACACAGGGGATAATGAAAAACTGTTTTTT.